The TCR beta chain under discussion was sequenced for a study of TIL therapy for anti-PD-1-resistant metastatic lung cancer. Study context: Tumors carried a median roughly 1.5 non-synonymous mutations per megabase.

Findings and limits, study-wide: The baseline peripheral repertoire was partially replaced by infused TIL clonotypes that later decayed.

Described time point: pre-treatment sample, taken before nivolumab and TIL therapy. Trimming removed 4 bases from V and 2 bases from J, with 14 bases in between. Per germline, CDR1 SGDLS and CDR2 YYNGEE. This CDR3 is 15 amino acids long. The immunoSEQ assay was v3. Repertoires were generated with immunoSEQ multiplex PCR, while TCRdb's copy carries only in-frame clones and drops some. The repertoire holds 55,000 or so clones, around four fifths seen once, with roughly 3% in the top ten. On this clone itself: Its antigen is undetermined.

The chain combines TRBV9 with TRBJ2-3, with D maybe TRBD2 (6 bases). The input for sequencing was blood, taken at baseline. The TCR originated in a person between 25 and 79 years old with non-small cell lung cancer. In DNA, the CDR3 is TGTGCCAGCAGCCGACTAGTGGGGACCACAGATACGCAGTATTTT. It translates to CASSRLVGTTDTQYF.